The rows below give T cell receptor beta chains drawn from one sample of a study of blood T cell repertoires in COVID-19. The repertoire was sequenced with immunoSEQ multiplex PCR; TCRdb's copy has only in-frame clones and lacks some. The table records around 230,000 clones, approximately 87% of them present only once. Sequencing used peripheral blood. These receptors all come from a woman aged 70-85 years with active or convalescent COVID-19. CDR3s include the opening cysteine and the closing phenylalanine or tryptophan. Each record gives: D gene, clone size, J gene, V gene, CDR3 DNA, CDR3 protein. D genes are given only for firm matches. A clone size is listed for some rows: how often the clone was seen (once, few, many), or a class if it is expanded.

>-|few|TRBJ1-1|TRBV12-3/TRBV12-4
TGTGCCAGCACCTACGCAAGGAACACTGAAGCTTTCTTT
CASTYARNTEAFF
>-|-|TRBJ2-6|TRBV11-2
TGTGCCAGCAGCTTTTTTACAGAGAGCTCTGGGGCCAACGTCCTGACTTTC
CASSFFTESSGANVLTF
>TRBD1|-|TRBJ2-6|TRBV19
TGTGCCAGTGATCGCAGGGGGTCTGGGGCCAACGTCCTGACTTTC
CASDRRGSGANVLTF
>TRBD2|-|TRBJ2-1|TRBV2
TGTGCCAGCAGTGCCCGGGAGGCCTTCTACAATGAGCAGTTCTTC
CASSAREAFYNEQFF
>-|-|TRBJ2-7|TRBV28
TGTGCCAGCACCGCTCCCGGGACAACCTACGAGCAGTACTTC
CASTAPGTTYEQYF
>TRBD1|-|TRBJ1-6|TRBV10-3
TGTGCCATCAGTCCACAGGGGGCGCGCTTTAATTCACCCCTCCACTTT
CAISPQGARFNSPLHF
>-|-|TRBJ2-7|TRBV5-1
TGCGCCAGCAGCTTTCAAGGACAGAACGAGCAGTACTTC
CASSFQGQNEQYF
>-|-|TRBJ2-2|TRBV3-1/TRBV3-2
TGTGCCAGCAGCCTGATGGGACTGGGGGAGCTGTTTTTT
CASSLMGLGELFF
>TRBD1|-|TRBJ1-4|TRBV12-5
TGTGCTAGTGGTAAGGGAGAAGGGGGCACTAATGAAAAACTGTTTTTT
CASGKGEGGTNEKLFF
>TRBD1|-|TRBJ1-5|TRBV19
TGTGCCAGTAGTATTACAGGGGCCAGCAATCAGCCCCAGCATTTT
CASSITGASNQPQHF
>-|-|TRBJ2-5|TRBV5-1
TGCGCCAGCAGCTTGGCTGGGCAGGGAGAGACCCAGTACTTC
CASSLAGQGETQYF
>-|-|TRBJ2-7|TRBV20-1
TGCAGTGCTAGATATCCCTACGAGCAGTACTTC
CSARYPYEQYF
>TRBD1|once|TRBJ2-7|TRBV11-2
TGTGCCAGCAGCTTAGAAGACAGGGGTTACGAGCAGTACTTC
CASSLEDRGYEQYF
>TRBD1|-|TRBJ2-7|TRBV6-6
TGTGCCAGCAGTTACGGGGACAGGGGAGGCGAGCAGTACTTC
CASSYGDRGGEQYF
>TRBD2|-|TRBJ2-1|TRBV18
TGTGCCAGCTCACCCGTAGCGGGGCTTGAGCAGTTCTTC
CASSPVAGLEQFF
>-|-|TRBJ2-7|TRBV21-1
TGTGCCAGCAGCAAAGACTACAAATCCTACGAGCAGTACTTC
CASSKDYKSYEQYF
>-|-|TRBJ2-5|TRBV5-4
TGTGCCAGCAGCTTGGCAGGGATCGAAGAGACCCAGTACTTC
CASSLAGIEETQYF
>TRBD1|-|TRBJ1-1|TRBV6-2/TRBV6-3
TGTGCCAGCAGTTACGGAACAGGGGGCTTCATGACTTTCTTT
CASSYGTGGFMTFF
>-|once|TRBJ2-7|TRBV10-3
TGTGCCATCAGTGAGTCGGCCGAGCAGTACTTC
CAISESAEQYF
>TRBD1|few|TRBJ1-1|TRBV11-2
TGTGCCAGCAGTCCTGACAGGGTTGGCACTGAAGCTTTCTTT
CASSPDRVGTEAFF
>TRBD1|-|TRBJ2-7|TRBV5-1
TGCGCCAGCAGCTCACTACCACAGGGGGCTGGGGACGAGCAGTACTTC
CASSSLPQGAGDEQYF
>-|-|TRBJ1-2|TRBV27
TGTGCCAGCAGTCCCCAAGACCAGGGATCTGGCTACACCTTC
CASSPQDQGSGYTF
>-|-|TRBJ2-7|TRBV5-1
TGCGCCAGCAGCCCTCTCGCAGAGGGCTACGAGCAGTACTTC
CASSPLAEGYEQYF
>-|-|TRBJ2-3|TRBV7-2
TGTGCCAGCAGCCCGACTAGTATCACAGATACGCAGTATTTT
CASSPTSITDTQYF
>TRBD1|-|TRBJ1-1|TRBV28
TGTGCCAGCAGTCCCCCTACAGGGACAGGGGTGACTGAAGCTTTCTTT
CASSPPTGTGVTEAFF
>TRBD1|-|TRBJ2-3|TRBV7-9
TGTGCCAGCAGCCCCAGGGGGATCAGCACAGATACGCAGTATTTT
CASSPRGISTDTQYF
>-|-|TRBJ2-7|TRBV18
TGTGCCAGCTCGTCCCCGACGGGCGAGCAGTACTTC
CASSSPTGEQYF
>-|-|TRBJ2-7|TRBV7-9
TGTGCCAGCAGCACAGGTGGGGTCGGCGCCTACGAGCAGTACTTC
CASSTGGVGAYEQYF
>-|few|TRBJ1-3|TRBV7-9
TGTGCCAGCAGCCCCGGACGGGGCTCTGGAAACACCATATATTTT
CASSPGRGSGNTIYF
>TRBD2|once|TRBJ2-7|TRBV5-1
TGCGCCAGCAGCTTGTTAGGCGGGGGGGCTCTCTACGAGCAGTACTTC
CASSLLGGGALYEQYF
>-|once|TRBJ1-2|TRBV5-1
TGCGCCAGCAGCTTTCAGGGAGGGAACTATGGCTACACCTTC
CASSFQGGNYGYTF
>-|-|TRBJ2-1|TRBV6-6
TGTGCCAGCAGCTTGGGGGGTAATGAGCAGTTCTTC
CASSLGGNEQFF
>-|-|TRBJ2-7|TRBV21-1
TGTGCCAGCAGCAAAGGGACAGGGGATTCCTACGAGCAGTACTTC
CASSKGTGDSYEQYF
>-|few|TRBJ2-3|TRBV5-4
TGTGCCAGCAGCTTAATGAGTAGCACAGATACGCAGTATTTT
CASSLMSSTDTQYF
>TRBD1|-|TRBJ1-2|TRBV5-1
TGCGCCAGCAGCTCGGGACAGGGAGAGGGCTACACCTTC
CASSSGQGEGYTF
>-|few|TRBJ1-1|TRBV3-1/TRBV3-2
TGTGCCAGCAGCCCCCGTGCGGGGGGCGGAACTGAAGCTTTCTTT
CASSPRAGGGTEAFF
>-|few|TRBJ1-3|TRBV5-1
TGCGCCAGCAGCTCGGGCGAAACAGGCAGCGTCTCTGGAAACACCATATATTTT
CASSSGETGSVSGNTIYF
>-|-|TRBJ2-7|TRBV21-1
TGTGCCAGCAGCCTCCGGGGAGAGCAGTACTTC
CASSLRGEQYF
>-|-|TRBJ2-2|TRBV5-1
TGCGCCAGCAGCCCAAGCGAGGCCGGGGAGCTGTTTTTT
CASSPSEAGELFF